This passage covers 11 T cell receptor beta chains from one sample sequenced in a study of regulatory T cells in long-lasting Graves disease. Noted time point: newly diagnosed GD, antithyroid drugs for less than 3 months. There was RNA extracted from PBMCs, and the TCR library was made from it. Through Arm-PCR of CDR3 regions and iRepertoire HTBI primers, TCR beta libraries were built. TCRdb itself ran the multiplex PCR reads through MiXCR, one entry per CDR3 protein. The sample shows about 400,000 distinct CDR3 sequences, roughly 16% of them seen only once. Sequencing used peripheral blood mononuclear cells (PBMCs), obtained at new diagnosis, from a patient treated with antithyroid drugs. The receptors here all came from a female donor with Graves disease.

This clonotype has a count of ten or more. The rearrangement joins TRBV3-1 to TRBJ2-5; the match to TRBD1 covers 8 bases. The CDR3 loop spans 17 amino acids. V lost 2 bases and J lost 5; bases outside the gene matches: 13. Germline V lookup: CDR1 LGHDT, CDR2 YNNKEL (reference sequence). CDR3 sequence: CASSQWFRGRGGETQYF. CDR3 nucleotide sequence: TGTGCCAGCAGCCAATGGTTCAGGGGGCGAGGGGGTGAGACCCAGTACTTC.

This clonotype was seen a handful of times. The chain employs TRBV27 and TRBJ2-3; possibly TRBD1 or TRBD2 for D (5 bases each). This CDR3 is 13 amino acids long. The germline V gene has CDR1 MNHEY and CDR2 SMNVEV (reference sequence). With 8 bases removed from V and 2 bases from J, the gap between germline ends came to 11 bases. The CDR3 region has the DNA TGTGCCAGCCGAGGGGTCCTCACAGATACGCAGTATTTT. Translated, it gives CASRGVLTDTQYF.

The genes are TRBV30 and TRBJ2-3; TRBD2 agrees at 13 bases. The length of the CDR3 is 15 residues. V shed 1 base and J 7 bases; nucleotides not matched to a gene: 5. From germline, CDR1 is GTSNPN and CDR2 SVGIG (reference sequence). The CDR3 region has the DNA TGTGCCTGGAGTGCGGGACTAGCGGGAAGGTATACGCAGTATTTT. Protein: CAWSAGLAGRYTQYF.

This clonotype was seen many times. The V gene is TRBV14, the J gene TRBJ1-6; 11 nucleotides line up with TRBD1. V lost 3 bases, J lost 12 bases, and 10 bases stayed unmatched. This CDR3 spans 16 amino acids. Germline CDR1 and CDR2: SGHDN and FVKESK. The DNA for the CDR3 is TGTGCCAGCAGCCAGAGGACAGGGGGCTCGCGGCGACCCCTCCACTTT. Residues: CASSQRTGGSRRPLHF.

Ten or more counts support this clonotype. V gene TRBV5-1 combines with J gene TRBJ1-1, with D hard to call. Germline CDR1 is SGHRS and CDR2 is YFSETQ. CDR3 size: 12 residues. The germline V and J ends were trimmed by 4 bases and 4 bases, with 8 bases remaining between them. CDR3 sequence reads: CASSPGPTEAFF. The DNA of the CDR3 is TGCGCCAGCAGCCCGGGCCCCACTGAAGCTTTCTTT.

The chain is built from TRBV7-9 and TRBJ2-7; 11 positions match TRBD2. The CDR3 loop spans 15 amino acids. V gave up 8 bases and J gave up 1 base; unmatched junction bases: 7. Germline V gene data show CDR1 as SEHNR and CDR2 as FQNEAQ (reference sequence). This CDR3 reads CASPGLAAHSYEQYF. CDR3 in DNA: TGTGCCAGCCCGGGACTAGCGGCTCATTCCTACGAGCAGTACTTC.

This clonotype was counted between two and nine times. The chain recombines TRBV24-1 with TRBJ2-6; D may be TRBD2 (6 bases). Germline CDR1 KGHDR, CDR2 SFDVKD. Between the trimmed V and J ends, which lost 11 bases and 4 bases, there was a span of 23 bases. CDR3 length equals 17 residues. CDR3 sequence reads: CARGGEADSDGANVLTF. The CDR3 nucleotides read TGTGCCAGGGGAGGTGAGGCAGACTCGGACGGGGCCAACGTCCTGACTTTC.

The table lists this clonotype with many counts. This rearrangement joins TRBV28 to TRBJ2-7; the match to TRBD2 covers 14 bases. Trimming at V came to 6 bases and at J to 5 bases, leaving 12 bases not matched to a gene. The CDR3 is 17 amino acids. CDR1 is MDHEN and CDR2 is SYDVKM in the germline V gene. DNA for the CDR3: TGTGCCAGCAGAATGGGGTCGCTGGGACTAGCGGGAGACGAGCAGTACTTC. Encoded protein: CASRMGSLGLAGDEQYF.

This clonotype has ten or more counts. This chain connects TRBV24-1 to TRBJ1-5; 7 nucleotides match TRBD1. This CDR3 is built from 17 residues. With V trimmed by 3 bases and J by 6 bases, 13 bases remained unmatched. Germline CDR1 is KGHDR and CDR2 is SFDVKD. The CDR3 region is CATSDSSGTATSQPQHF. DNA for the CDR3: TGTGCCACCAGTGATAGCTCCGGGACAGCCACTTCTCAGCCCCAGCATTTT.

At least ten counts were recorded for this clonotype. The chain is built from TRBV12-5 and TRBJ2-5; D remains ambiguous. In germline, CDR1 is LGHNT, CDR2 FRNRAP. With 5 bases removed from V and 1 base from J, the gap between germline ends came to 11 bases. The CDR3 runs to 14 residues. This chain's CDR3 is CASGPPNVQETQYF. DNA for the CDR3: TGTGCTAGTGGTCCCCCAAACGTCCAAGAGACCCAGTACTTC.

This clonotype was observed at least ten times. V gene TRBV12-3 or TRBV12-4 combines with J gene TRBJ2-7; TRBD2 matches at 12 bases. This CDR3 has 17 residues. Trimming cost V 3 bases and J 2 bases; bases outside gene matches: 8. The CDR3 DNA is TGTGCCAGCAGTTTTCAGACTAGCGGGAGAGCAACCTACGAGCAGTACTTC. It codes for CASSFQTSGRATYEQYF.